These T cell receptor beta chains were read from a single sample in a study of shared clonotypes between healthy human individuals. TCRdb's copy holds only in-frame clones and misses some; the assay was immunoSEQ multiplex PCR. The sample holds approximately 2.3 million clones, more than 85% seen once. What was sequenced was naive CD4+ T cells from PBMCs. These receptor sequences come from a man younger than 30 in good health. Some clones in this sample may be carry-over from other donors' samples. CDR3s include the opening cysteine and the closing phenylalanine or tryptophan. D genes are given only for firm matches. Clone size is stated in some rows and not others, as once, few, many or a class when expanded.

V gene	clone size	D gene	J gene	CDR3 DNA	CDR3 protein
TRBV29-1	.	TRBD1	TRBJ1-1	TGCAGCGTTGTGGGACAGCTGAACACTGAAGCTTTCTTT	CSVVGQLNTEAFF
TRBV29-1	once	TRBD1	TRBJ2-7	TGCAGCGTTGGTCTAGGACAGGGCTACGAGCAGTACTTC	CSVGLGQGYEQYF
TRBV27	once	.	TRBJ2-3	TGTGCCAGCAGTTTATTAGGGGGTGGCGCAGATACGCAGTATTTT	CASSLLGGGADTQYF
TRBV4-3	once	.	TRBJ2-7	TGCGCCAGCAGCCGTTCGGGACTTGGGGACTACGAGCAGTACTTC	CASSRSGLGDYEQYF
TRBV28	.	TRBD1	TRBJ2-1	TGTGCCAGCAGCCTGAGACAGGGCTCCCACAATGAGCAGTTCTTC	CASSLRQGSHNEQFF
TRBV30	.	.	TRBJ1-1	TGTGCCTGGAGTGTACGGGGGGGAACGCCTGAAGCTTTCTTT	CAWSVRGGTPEAFF
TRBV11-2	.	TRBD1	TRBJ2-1	TGTGCCAGCAGCCCTACAGGGGACAATGAGCAGTTCTTC	CASSPTGDNEQFF
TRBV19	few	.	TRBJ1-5	TGTGCCAGTAGCGGGAGCTTAAATCAGCCCCAGCATTTT	CASSGSLNQPQHF
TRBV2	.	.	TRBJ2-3	TGTGCCAGCAGCGGTCTTAGCGGTGGCACAGATACGCAGTATTTT	CASSGLSGGTDTQYF
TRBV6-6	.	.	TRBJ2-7	TGTGCCAAAAGAGGTAGGTTCTCCTACGAGCAGTACTTC	CAKRGRFSYEQYF
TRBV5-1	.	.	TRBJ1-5	TGCGCCAGCAGCTTGGCACCACTCAGGGATACCAATCAGCCCCAGCATTTT	CASSLAPLRDTNQPQHF
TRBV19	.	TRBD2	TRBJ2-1	TGTGCCAGTAGTATACCGGCTAGCGGGAGCGTTCAGAATGAGCAGTTCTTC	CASSIPASGSVQNEQFF
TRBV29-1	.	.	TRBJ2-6	TGCAGCGTCCCCTGGGGGAGCGCTGGGGCCAACGTCCTGACTTTC	CSVPWGSAGANVLTF
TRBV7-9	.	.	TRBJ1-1	TGTGCCAGCAGCTCCCAGGGAGTTGCTGAAGCTTTCTTT	CASSSQGVAEAFF